The clone carrying this T cell receptor (beta chain) was observed at least ten times. Antigen specificity is unknown. The source of the sample is a study of regulatory T cells in long-lasting Graves disease. Broader study findings: Persistent patients had a count of shared public clonotypes (roughly 2,500) that exceeded that of new patients (about 970).

As to time point: newly diagnosed GD, antithyroid drugs for less than 3 months. With RNA extracted from PBMCs as input, the TCR library was made. With iRepertoire HTBI primers and Arm-PCR of CDR3 regions, TCR beta libraries were built. A single record per CDR3 protein comes from TCRdb applying MiXCR to the multiplex PCR reads. The data contain 300,000 to 400,000 distinct CDR3 sequences, 16% of them seen just once; the ten biggest clones take up just under 30%. With 1 base removed from V and 5 bases from J, the gap between germline ends came to 12 bases. CDR1 and CDR2 from the germline V gene are MNHNS and SASEGT. This CDR3 contains 15 residues. This sample also belongs to another study, concerning T cells in Graves' hyperthyroidism and ophthalmopathy. This second study says: Ophthalmopathy stood apart from stable hyperthyroidism in a 13 V-J model.

The clonotype originates from a man aged 35 to 55 with Graves disease. The specimen comprised peripheral blood mononuclear cells (PBMCs), sampled at new diagnosis, from a patient treated with antithyroid drugs. This sequence joins TRBV6-1 and TRBJ1-5; D not resolved. CDR3 amino acids: CASSEDGWIDQPQHF. The CDR3 bases are TGTGCCAGCAGTGAAGACGGGTGGATAGATCAGCCCCAGCATTTT.